A selection of T cell receptor beta chains follows, all from one sample in a study of graft-versus-host responses after intestinal transplantation. Method: immunoSEQ multiplex PCR; TCRdb's copy keeps in-frame clones and lacks some. The sample carries more than 65,000 clones, less than 95% recorded once. No antigens are known for them. The sample consisted of unstimulated CD8+ T cells sorted from spleen or lymph node cells, taken before intestinal transplant. These receptor sequences come from a human donor who received an intestinal transplant. CDR3s include the opening cysteine and the closing phenylalanine or tryptophan. The D gene is left open where the match is weak. Expanded clones are given a class, and other clones once, few, many or no size at all.

>TRBJ1-2|TRBV11-2|12|-|-
TGTGCCAGCAGTGAAGGGGTGTGGGGCTACACCTTC
CASSEGVWGYTF
>TRBJ1-5|TRBV19|17|-|-
TGTGCCAGACCGAATAGGAGAGGGCCGTATAGCAATCAGCCCCAGCATTTT
CARPNRRGPYSNQPQHF
>TRBJ1-1|TRBV20-1|11|-|-
TGCAGTGAAGGGGCGGGGACTGAAGCTTTCTTT
CSEGAGTEAFF
>TRBJ2-7|TRBV9|17|TRBD1|-
TGTGCCAGCAGCCCCCGACGCCCGCAGGGGGCGCCCTACGAGCAGTACTTC
CASSPRRPQGAPYEQYF
>TRBJ1-2|TRBV11-2|14|-|once
TGTGCCAGCAGCTTAGGGGTGGAGTTCTATGGCTACACCTTC
CASSLGVEFYGYTF
>TRBJ2-2|TRBV13|16|-|few
TGTGCCAGCAGCTTTTACCCACCCAGGGCATCCGGGGAGCTGTTTTTT
CASSFYPPRASGELFF
>TRBJ2-3|TRBV9|14|-|-
TGTGCCAGCAGCGGTGGGGGGGGGCGAGATACGCAGTATTTT
CASSGGGGRDTQYF
>TRBJ2-5|TRBV5-4|13|-|-
TGTGCCAGCAGCCCCGTGTACCAAGAGACCCAGTACTTC
CASSPVYQETQYF
>TRBJ1-2|TRBV29-1|16|-|-
TGCAGCGTTGAAGATCTTGAATGGGGGGTAAACTATGGCTACACCTTC
CSVEDLEWGVNYGYTF
>TRBJ2-2|TRBV5-6|12|-|-
TGTGCCAGCAGCCCGGGTACCGGGGAGCTGTTTTTT
CASSPGTGELFF
>TRBJ2-7|TRBV7-9|12|-|-
TGTGCCAGCAGCCACCAGGCCTACGAGCAGTACTTC
CASSHQAYEQYF
>TRBJ2-7|TRBV9|13|TRBD1|-
TGTGCCAGCAGCCCGGGACAGGGATACGAGCAGTACTTC
CASSPGQGYEQYF
>TRBJ2-1|TRBV19|11|-|-
TGTGCCAGCGCCAGGGTAAGCGAGCAGTTCTTC
CASARVSEQFF
>TRBJ2-7|TRBV25-1|13|-|-
TGTGCCAGCAGTGACGCAGTGGACTACGAGCAGTACTTC
CASSDAVDYEQYF
>TRBJ1-2|TRBV13|13|TRBD1|-
TGTGCCAGCAGCTTAACAGGGGGCGCTGGCTACACCTTC
CASSLTGGAGYTF
>TRBJ2-7|TRBV5-4|13|TRBD1|-
TGTGCCAGCAGCTCCGACAGGGACTACGAGCAGTACTTC
CASSSDRDYEQYF
>TRBJ2-7|TRBV6-1|14|-|-
TGTGCCACCGTAGACAGCCCTGGGCCCTACGAGCAGTACTTC
CATVDSPGPYEQYF
>TRBJ1-5|TRBV9|14|-|-
TGTGCCAGCAGCGAAGGGACACCCGATCAGCCCCAGCATTTT
CASSEGTPDQPQHF
>TRBJ2-1|TRBV13|15|TRBD1|-
TGTGCCAGCAGCTTAGAAGGGACAGGGTGGAATGAGCAGTTCTTC
CASSLEGTGWNEQFF
>TRBJ2-1|TRBV5-1|18|TRBD2|-
TGCGCCAGCAGCACGGGACTAGCGGGGGAGTTCTCCTACAATGAGCAGTTCTTC
CASSTGLAGEFSYNEQFF
>TRBJ2-1|TRBV5-1|15|TRBD2|-
TGCGCCAGCAGCCGGGTAGCGGGGGGTGGGAATGAGCAGTTCTTC
CASSRVAGGGNEQFF
>TRBJ1-5|TRBV4-1|15|-|-
TGCGCCAGCAGCCAGGGGCAGGGGAGCAATCAGCCCCAGCATTTT
CASSQGQGSNQPQHF
>TRBJ2-7|TRBV11-3|12|TRBD2|-
TGTGCCAGCAGCTTACCGGGGGGCGAGCAGTACTTC
CASSLPGGEQYF
>TRBJ2-7|TRBV27|14|-|-
TGTGCCAGCAGTTTATTAGGACAGTCCTACGAGCAGTACTTC
CASSLLGQSYEQYF
>TRBJ2-7|TRBV19|14|-|-
TGTGCCAGTAGTATCGGGGGAAAGGTCCGCGAGCAGTACTTC
CASSIGGKVREQYF
>TRBJ2-1|TRBV2|14|TRBD1|-
TGTGCCAGCTACGACAGGGTCGGATACAATGAGCAGTTCTTC
CASYDRVGYNEQFF
>TRBJ2-5|TRBV25-1|14|TRBD1|-
TGTGCCAGCACCCTCCGGGACAGAGGCGAGACCCAGTACTTC
CASTLRDRGETQYF
>TRBJ1-1|TRBV7-3|13|-|-
TGTGCCAGCAGCCAAACAGCGAACACTGAAGCTTTCTTT
CASSQTANTEAFF
>TRBJ2-7|TRBV5-6|13|-|-
TGTGCCAGCAGCTCGGGACACTCCTACGAGCAGTACTTC
CASSSGHSYEQYF
>TRBJ2-7|TRBV4-1|14|TRBD2|-
TGCGCCAGCAGCCAAGGGGGACTAGCAGACGAGCAGTACTTC
CASSQGGLADEQYF
>TRBJ2-7|TRBV27|13|-|few
TGTGCCAGCGGGCTAACACCCTCCTACGAGCAGTACTTC
CASGLTPSYEQYF
>TRBJ1-2|TRBV14|13|-|-
TGTGCCAGCAGCCCCGGACAGAACTATGGCTACACCTTC
CASSPGQNYGYTF
>TRBJ1-5|TRBV6-1|11|-|-
TGTGCCAGCAGTGAAGCGGGGACTAAGCATTTT
CASSEAGTKHF
>TRBJ2-7|TRBV5-1|13|-|few
TGCGCCAGCAGCTGGAGGGAACCCTACGAGCAGTACTTC
CASSWREPYEQYF
>TRBJ2-1|TRBV5-4|15|-|-
TGTGCCAGCAGCTTGGACGGGGGGCCCTACAATGAGCAGTTCTTC
CASSLDGGPYNEQFF
>TRBJ2-7|TRBV2|13|-|-
TGTGCCAGCAGTGAAATAGCCACCACCGAGCAGTACTTC
CASSEIATTEQYF
>TRBJ2-3|TRBV2|18|TRBD2|-
TGTGCCCATACAGCTGAGGCTAGCGGGGGGACACACACAGATACGCAGTATTTT
CAHTAEASGGTHTDTQYF
>TRBJ1-4|TRBV7-9|16|TRBD1|-
TGTGCCAGCAGCTCGGACCCAGGGGGCTTGGGCGAAAAACTGTTTTTT
CASSSDPGGLGEKLFF
>TRBJ1-2|TRBV9|14|TRBD1|-
TGTGCCAGCAGCCCAGGGACAGGGGGGCATGGCTACACCTTC
CASSPGTGGHGYTF
>TRBJ2-2|TRBV19|13|-|-
TGTGCCAGTAGTGGCAGGGGAGAAGGGGAGCTGTTTTTT
CASSGRGEGELFF